The subject of this entry is one T cell receptor (beta chain). The antigen it recognizes is unknown. Per-base qualities were not stored, and no clone one base away is much larger. The sample has other DNA sequences that encode this CDR3 too. The immunoSEQ Assay, a bias-controlled multiplex PCR, was used to amplify TCRbeta CDR3 regions from genomic DNA. In the paper's pipeline: Within the assay, amplification of reference gene primers was used to estimate how many nucleated cells each sample contained. To quantify the absolute abundance of each unique TCRbeta CDR3 rearrangement, sequence reads were collapsed and filtered. For each sample, productive Simpson clonality was calculated as the square root of Simpson's diversity index over productive rearrangements. The immuneACCESS repertoire file appears here via TCRdb, limited to in-frame rearrangements. These files lack a portion of the clones; in checked studies, under half of the deficit traces to unresolved V genes, and the cause of the others is not known. Clone size and V and J calls were adopted from that table, with D and trimming inferred from the DNA. The sample table shows over 50,000 clones, and about four fifths are seen once. The ten largest clones represent around 6% of the sample.

Collaborating institutions collected whole blood in K2EDTA tubes following their own protocols. For TCRbeta analysis, collaborator samples were shipped as frozen whole blood, as isolated PBMCs, or as DNA extracted from either sample type. These data are taken from a study of blood T cell repertoires in COVID-19 (dated by TCRdb to 2019 to 2021). Regarding the study in general: Samples from collaborators originated in the United States, Italy and Spain and spanned both the acute and convalescent phases of COVID-19. The material from the prospective study consisted of cDNA or gDNA derived from T cells, B-cell-depleted T cells, or PBMCs. The samples were drawn from the first 160 participants of the ongoing ImmuneRACE study and from 950 to 1,500 subjects provided by 6 global collaborators. Where available, HLA class I and class II types were obtained from metadata supplied by the sample provider rather than from assay-based typing. Nearly every sample came with metadata listing a de-identified subject ID, COVID-19 status, age in years and sex. The dataset comprised deeply sampled blood TCRbeta repertoires from subjects exposed to, actively infected with, or recovered from COVID-19. The repertoires were released in a freely available public database meant as a resource for research on the immune response to SARS-CoV-2.

What the authors observed across the whole study: The amount of clinical and demographic metadata varied by source and participant and was provided uncurated.

The clonotype originates from a woman between 45 and 65 years old with active or convalescent COVID-19. The specimen was peripheral blood.

The bases read TGTGCCAGCAGCTTAAGGGCTCGACCAGATACGCAGTATTTT. It translates to CASSLRARPDTQYF. The chain couples TRBV7-3 to TRBJ2-3, with the D gene too uncertain to name. CDR1 and CDR2 were assigned from the germline V gene as SGHTA and FQGTGA. A distance of 9 bases separates the germline ends of V and J, which lose 1 base and 4 bases respectively. The CDR3 measures 14 amino acids from cysteine to phenylalanine. Solely the CDR3 DNA is kept, with 42 bases framed from the first base.